There are a few counts of the clone carrying this TCR beta chain. Its target is unknown. This sample was taken from a study of regulatory T cells in long-lasting Graves disease. Study-wide points: Patients with persistent disease shared 2,900 or so public clonotypes, outpacing the approximately 920 shared by new patients. Favoring TRBV28, TRBJ1-2 and TRBJ2-5 was a feature seen in persistent disease.

Time point defined: newly diagnosed GD, antithyroid drugs for less than 3 months. The TCR library used RNA extracted from PBMCs. Doctors identified Graves' disease using the American Thyroid Association guidelines. The CDR3 contains 17 residues. The V segment lost 2 bases and the J segment 11 bases; nucleotides outside the gene matches: 13. Germline V gives CDR1 SGHVS, CDR2 FQNEAQ. Building of the TCR beta libraries involved iRepertoire HTBI primers and Arm-PCR of CDR3 regions. TCRdb re-called the multiplex PCR reads with MiXCR, one entry per CDR3 protein. This table has 400,000 to 500,000 distinct CDR3 sequences, about 17% appearing once. These sequences were also reported in another study, on T cells in Graves' hyperthyroidism and ophthalmopathy. Per that paper: The TCR CDR3 first-round RT-PCR relied on the HTBI primer set.

The origin of this receptor is a woman aged 18-29 years with Graves disease. The chain carries TRBV7-8 and TRBJ2-3; TRBD2 matches 13 bases. The material was peripheral blood mononuclear cells (PBMCs), obtained at new diagnosis, from a patient treated with antithyroid drugs. The CDR3 nucleotides read TGTGCCAGCAGCTTATCCGTGGGGACTAGCGGGACCATGGGGCAGTATTTT. Amino acid sequence: CASSLSVGTSGTMGQYF.